One sample yielded the 2 T cell receptor beta chains listed below, sequenced in a study of graft-versus-host responses after intestinal transplantation. TCRdb's copy holds only in-frame clones and misses some; the assay was immunoSEQ multiplex PCR. Of tens of thousands of clones detected, 91% appear once; the ten largest clones hold over 4.5%. The sample in question was PBMCs, obtained roughly 680 days after intestinal transplant. These receptors were obtained from a human patient who received an intestinal transplant, so some T cells may come from the graft donor.

The J gene is TRBJ1-2, the V gene TRBV15; D call uncertain. V was cut by 0 bases and J by 4 bases, with 12 bases left in between. Germline V lookup: CDR1 LNHNV, CDR2 YYDKDF (reference sequence). The CDR3 runs 15 residues. The CDR3 loop reads CATSRDLGRPYGYTF. CDR3 DNA sequence: TGTGCCACCAGCAGAGATTTGGGCCGACCCTATGGCTACACCTTC.

The genes are TRBV5-1 and TRBJ2-1; TRBD2 matches at 11 bases. V trimming: 6 bases; J trimming: 1 base; junction bases outside the gene matches: 6. This CDR3 is built from 16 residues. Germline V CDR1 and CDR2: SGHRS, YFSETQ. The CDR3 DNA reads as TGCGCCAGCACCTGGACTAGCGGGCATTCCTACAATGAGCAGTTCTTC. Protein sequence: CASTWTSGHSYNEQFF.